These 30 T cell receptor beta chains were all obtained from the same sample, sequenced in a study of blood T cell dynamics during melanoma immunotherapy. Sequencing used immunoSEQ multiplex PCR; TCRdb keeps in-frame clones, though not all of them. This table has 15,000 to 20,000 clones, roughly nine tenths appearing once. Regarding time point: pre-treatment baseline. Sample: blood, taken from a patient treated with checkpoint blockade. Every receptor here comes from a human donor with melanoma.

V and J are TRBV25-1 and TRBJ1-3; D perhaps matches TRBD1 (6 bases). The CDR3 contains 15 residues. V was cut by 3 bases and J by 4 bases, with 13 bases left in between. Looked up from germline, CDR1 is MGHDK and CDR2 is SYGVNS. CDR3 bases: TGTGCCAGCAGTGACGTGGGGGCTCGGGGAAACACCATATATTTT. It encodes CASSDVGARGNTIYF.

The V call is TRBV7-8, the J call TRBJ2-6; TRBD1 aligns across 9 bases. This CDR3 contains 14 residues. Germline V CDR1 and CDR2: SGHVS, FQNEAQ. Losses at the gene ends were 2 bases for V and 14 bases for J; bases not matched to a gene: 7. CDR3 sequence (DNA): TGTGCCAGCAGCTTACAGGGACAGGGTCGGCTCCTGACTTTC. Translation: CASSLQGQGRLLTF.

The CDR3 region is CASSSVGGGLLEQYF. The DNA of the CDR3 is TGTGCCAGCAGCTCGGTGGGCGGGGGGTTGCTCGAGCAGTACTTC. The rearrangement links TRBV5-6 to TRBJ2-7, with TRBD2 matching 8 bases. The V gene's germline CDR1 is SGHDT and CDR2 YYEEEE. After removal of 3 bases from V and 6 bases from J, the junction contained 11 bases not matched to a gene. There are 15 residues in the CDR3. Variable domain in full (rest from reference TRBV5-6 and TRBJ2-7): DAGVTQSPTHLIKTRGQQVTLRCSPKSGHDTVSWYQQALGQGPQFIFQYYEEEERQRGNFPDRFSGHQFPNYSSELNVNALLLGDSALYLCASSSVGGGLLEQYFGPGTRLTVT.

The rearrangement uses TRBV9 and TRBJ2-1; a weak D match, TRBD1 (6 bases). This CDR3 comprises 15 residues. Germline values: CDR1 SGDLS, CDR2 YYNGEE. Trimming took off 0 bases at V and 4 bases at J, with 11 bases between the two ends. The CDR3 DNA reads as TGTGCCAGCAGCGTAGGGGGGCTGGGGTACAATGAGCAGTTCTTC. It yields the protein CASSVGGLGYNEQFF.

This chain connects TRBV5-1 to TRBJ1-4; 9 nucleotides agree with TRBD1. The ends lost 3 bases at V and 5 bases at J; junction bases unmatched: 2. CDR1 is SGHRS, CDR2 YFSETQ, per germline. This CDR3 region has 14 residues. CDR3 protein: CASSYRGQNEKLFF. CDR3 nucleotides: TGCGCCAGCAGCTACAGGGGGCAGAATGAAAAACTGTTTTTT.

V usage is TRBV5-1 and J usage is TRBJ2-5; a possible D gene is TRBD1 (5 bases). Germline V CDR1 and CDR2: SGHRS, YFSETQ. The CDR3 sequence is 15 residues long. Trimming removed 4 bases from V and 3 bases from J, with 16 bases in between. CDR3 nucleotides: TGCGCCAGCAGCCCCCGCTATACAGGTGAAGAGACCCAGTACTTC. This gives the protein CASSPRYTGEETQYF.

The chain employs TRBV6-1 and TRBJ2-7, with 7 bases aligning to TRBD1. Germline CDR1 reads MNHNS; CDR2 reads SASEGT. The junction had 11 bases not matched to a gene; V was cut back by 6 bases and J by 3 bases. The length of the CDR3 is 15 residues. CDR3 region: CASRETGQQGYEQYF. The DNA for the CDR3 is TGTGCCAGCAGAGAGACAGGGCAGCAAGGCTACGAGCAGTACTTC.

A single count supports this clone. The chain employs TRBV4-3 and TRBJ2-1; possibly TRBD1 for D (5 bases). Germline V CDR1 and CDR2: LGHNA, YSLEER. The CDR3 spans 16 residues. Trimming removed 2 bases at V and 4 bases at J, with 15 bases between. CDR3 DNA: TGCGCCAGCAGCCAATTCGGCTTGGACAATTACAATGAGCAGTTCTTC. The encoded protein is CASSQFGLDNYNEQFF.

The gene calls are TRBV6-1 and TRBJ2-4; D remains ambiguous. This CDR3 spans 15 amino acids. In germline, CDR1 is MNHNS, CDR2 SASEGT. The V and J ends lost 0 bases and 3 bases respectively, with 9 bases between them. The CDR3 reads CASSEALLGKNIQYF. In DNA, the CDR3 is TGTGCCAGCAGTGAAGCCTTGTTAGGCAAAAACATTCAGTACTTC.

The rearrangement links TRBV4-1 to TRBJ1-1; D ambiguous. V lost 1 base and J 1 base, leaving 13 bases between the germline ends. Germline loops: CDR1 MGHRA, CDR2 YSYEKL. The CDR3 is 16 residues long. DNA for the CDR3: TGCGCCAGCAGCCAAGCTAGGGTCGGGGAGAACACTGAAGCTTTCTTT. This sequence encodes CASSQARVGENTEAFF.

The chain couples TRBV6-6 to TRBJ1-2, with a tentative D call TRBD1 (6 bases). This CDR3 comprises 14 residues. The V gene's germline CDR1 is MNHNY and CDR2 SVGAGI (reference sequence). The V and J ends lost 6 bases and 1 base respectively, with 12 bases between them. The CDR3 spells CASSDPDSNYGYTF. CDR3 coding DNA: TGTGCCAGCAGCGACCCGGACAGTAACTATGGCTACACCTTC.

The rearrangement links TRBV19 to TRBJ2-7; TRBD1 matches at 8 bases. The CDR3 runs 13 residues. Germline CDR1 is LNHDA and CDR2 is SQIVND (reference sequence). With 6 bases clipped from V and 6 bases from J, the junction kept 7 bases outside the gene matches. CDR3 sequence reads: CASRAPGGSEQYF. CDR3 DNA: TGTGCCAGTAGGGCCCCAGGGGGCTCCGAGCAGTACTTC. Supplemented by reference TRBV19 and TRBJ2-7, the full variable domain reads DGGITQSPKYLFRKEGQNVTLSCEQNLNHDAMYWYRQDPGQGLRLIYYSQIVNDFQKGDIAEGYSVSREKKESFPLTVTSAQKNPTAFYLCASRAPGGSEQYFGPGTRLTVT.

DNA of the CDR3: TGTGCCAGCAGCGTAGTGGCAGGGACGAACACCGGGGAGCTGTTTTTT. This gives the protein CASSVVAGTNTGELFF. This chain uses TRBV9 with TRBJ2-2; the D gene is possibly TRBD1 (5 bases). Germline V gene sequence: CDR1 SGDLS, CDR2 YYNGEE. Trimming took off 0 bases at V and 0 bases at J, with 9 bases between the two ends. The CDR3 is made up of 16 amino acids. The variable domain in full, with the rest retrieved from reference TRBV9 and TRBJ2-2, is DSGVTQTPKHLITATGQRVTLRCSPRSGDLSVYWYQQSLDQGLQFLIQYYNGEERAKGNILERFSAQQFPDLHSELNLSSLELGDSALYFCASSVVAGTNTGELFFGEGSRLTVL.

This chain uses TRBV7-2 with TRBJ1-5; 9 bases map to TRBD1. The CDR3 is made up of 17 amino acids. The J segment lost 11 bases and the V segment lost 6 bases, leaving 20 bases of the junction unmatched. From germline, CDR1 is SGHTA and CDR2 FQGNSA. The CDR3 spells CASSYRPGTGLPHAQHF. CDR3 coding DNA: TGTGCCAGCAGTTACAGGCCCGGGACAGGGCTTCCTCATGCCCAGCATTTT.

This clone was counted a single time. The chain couples TRBV28 to TRBJ2-1; TRBD1 might be the D (5 bases). Germline assignment: CDR1 MDHEN and CDR2 SYDVKM. The germline V and J ends were trimmed by 7 bases and 4 bases, with 14 bases remaining between them. CDR3 length equals 14 residues. The CDR3 bases are TGTGCCAGCATATCACAGGCCCGTTACAATGAGCAGTTCTTC. This encodes CASISQARYNEQFF.

This clone appeared a few times. This chain joins TRBV11-2 and TRBJ1-2; 8 bases are shared with TRBD1. V gave up 0 bases and J gave up 4 bases; unmatched junction bases: 7. This CDR3 is built from 16 residues. Germline assignment: CDR1 SGHAT and CDR2 FQNNGV. CDR3: CASSLEEQGARYGYTF. In DNA, the CDR3 is TGTGCCAGCAGCTTAGAGGAGCAGGGGGCTCGCTATGGCTACACCTTC.

The chain uses TRBV7-2 and TRBJ2-1; 10 bases align to TRBD1. V lost 4 bases, J lost 6 bases, and 6 bases stayed unmatched. CDR1 is SGHTA, CDR2 FQGNSA, per germline. The CDR3 consists of 15 residues. DNA for the CDR3: TGTGCCAGCAGCTCCGGGACAGGGGAATTCAATGAGCAGTTCTTC. It yields the protein CASSSGTGEFNEQFF.

This clone has more than one count but fewer than ten. The genes are TRBV6-5 and TRBJ2-7; 7 bases map to TRBD1. With V trimmed by 2 bases and J by 1 base, 8 bases remained unmatched. Germline CDR1 reads MNHEY; CDR2 reads SVGAGI. This CDR3 region has 16 residues. Written as DNA, the CDR3 is TGTGCCAGCAGTTACGCTACAGGGGTTGGGTCCTACGAGCAGTACTTC. Protein sequence: CASSYATGVGSYEQYF.

The CDR3 bases are TGTGCCAGCAGCCCCTCGGGACTAGCGGGGGGTGAGCAGTTCTTC. Translating gives CASSPSGLAGGEQFF. The chain couples TRBV6-5 to TRBJ2-1, with 15 bases matching TRBD2. The V segment lost 6 bases and the J segment 9 bases; nucleotides outside the gene matches: 6. This CDR3 is built from 15 residues. Germline CDR1 and CDR2: MNHEY and SVGAGI.

This clone has only a few counts. CDR3 loop: CATSRLKDQPQHF. The DNA for the CDR3 is TGCGCCACCAGCCGGCTCAAAGATCAGCCCCAGCATTTT. The chain combines TRBV10-1 with TRBJ1-5; D unclear. V was trimmed by 10 bases and J by 5 bases, leaving 15 bases between them. Germline values: CDR1 WNHNN, CDR2 SYGVQD (reference sequence). The CDR3 runs to 13 residues.

The chain recombines TRBV4-2 with TRBJ1-2; D call uncertain. CDR1 is LGHNA and CDR2 is YNFKEQ in the germline V gene. Trimming removed 0 bases at V and 0 bases at J, with 14 bases between. The CDR3 covers 17 residues. The CDR3 region is CASSQEGQVYTNYGYTF. CDR3 in DNA: TGTGCCAGCAGCCAAGAGGGTCAGGTATATACTAACTATGGCTACACCTTC.

The V and J genes are TRBV4-1 and TRBJ2-7; 9 bases are a match to TRBD2. V dropped 3 bases and J dropped 2; count of bases not matched to a gene: 8. Germline-derived CDR1 and CDR2 are MGHRA and YSYEKL. The CDR3 is 16 amino acids. CDR3 region: CASSQPSGRRPYEQYF. CDR3 bases: TGCGCCAGCAGCCAGCCAAGCGGGAGGCGCCCCTACGAGCAGTACTTC.

The genes are TRBV7-2 and TRBJ2-5; TRBD2 aligns across 11 bases. The length of the CDR3 is 18 residues. V shed 0 bases and J 5 bases; nucleotides not matched to a gene: 11. CDR1 and CDR2 (germline): SGHTA, FQGNSA. CDR3 nucleotides: TGTGCCAGCAGCTTAGCTCGGCTAGCGGGGGGCCGTGGGGAGACCCAGTACTTC. Its protein product is CASSLARLAGGRGETQYF. The full variable domain, completed using reference TRBV7-2 and TRBJ2-5, is GAGVSQSPSNKVTEKGKDVELRCDPISGHTALYWYRQSLGQGLEFLIYFQGNSAPDKSGLPSDRFSAERTGGSVSTLTIQRTQQEDSAVYLCASSLARLAGGRGETQYFGPGTRLLVL.

This sequence joins TRBV27 and TRBJ1-5, with D unclear. Germline CDR1 MNHEY, CDR2 SMNVEV (reference sequence). Trimming cost V 5 bases and J 0 bases, with 8 bases left between them. The CDR3 sequence is 14 residues long. CDR3 in amino acids: CASSEGLSNQPQHF. CDR3 nucleotide sequence: TGTGCCAGCAGTGAAGGCCTTAGCAATCAGCCCCAGCATTTT.

The chain couples TRBV19 to TRBJ2-7; 8 positions agree with TRBD1. This CDR3 spans 17 amino acids. V shed 5 bases, J shed 0 bases, and the junction held 12 bases outside the gene matches. Germline assignment: CDR1 LNHDA and CDR2 SQIVND (reference sequence). Here the CDR3 reads CASSGRDRWSSSYEQYF. In nucleotides, the CDR3 is TGTGCCAGTAGTGGACGGGACAGGTGGAGTAGCTCCTACGAGCAGTACTTC.

J is TRBJ1-1 and V is TRBV15, with a tentative D call TRBD1 (6 bases). CDR1 and CDR2 (germline): LNHNV, YYDKDF (reference sequence). This CDR3 has 15 residues. V was pared by 3 bases and J by 5 bases, with 16 bases between. CDR3 amino acids: CATSRARGQGTEAFF. CDR3 sequence (DNA): TGTGCCACCAGCAGGGCTCGAGGCCAGGGGACTGAAGCTTTCTTT.

V gene TRBV9 combines with J gene TRBJ2-1, with D perhaps being TRBD1 or TRBD2 (5 bases each). The CDR3 contains 14 residues. V lost 4 bases and J 6 bases, leaving 14 bases between the germline ends. The germline V gene has CDR1 SGDLS and CDR2 YYNGEE. CDR3 bases: TGTGCCAGCAGCAACCCGGGACGCTTCAATGAGCAGTTCTTC. This translates into CASSNPGRFNEQFF.

The chain couples TRBV30 to TRBJ2-1; 13 bases align to TRBD2. Losses at the gene ends were 6 bases for V and 6 bases for J; bases not matched to a gene: 5. The CDR3 totals 14 residues. Germline V gene lookup returns CDR1 GTSNPN and CDR2 SVGIG (reference sequence). The CDR3 DNA reads TGTGCCTGCCAGACTAGCGGGGGGCCCAATGAGCAGTTCTTC. It translates to CACQTSGGPNEQFF.

This rearrangement joins TRBV9 to TRBJ1-2; 9 positions match TRBD1. Germline loops: CDR1 SGDLS, CDR2 YYNGEE. There are 15 residues in the CDR3. The trim removed 4 bases at V and 6 bases at J, leaving 10 bases unmatched. In DNA form, the CDR3 reads TGTGCCAGCAGCTTACCTACAGGGGGCGCAGATGGCTACACCTTC. Its protein product is CASSLPTGGADGYTF.

The chain uses TRBV18 and TRBJ1-6; 7 bases are shared with TRBD1. The CDR3 contains 14 residues. J gave up 3 bases and V 6 bases, and 2 bases lay outside the gene matches. The germline V gene has CDR1 KGHSH and CDR2 LQKENI. The CDR3 region has the DNA TGTGCCAGCTCGCGACAGGGCTATAATTCACCCCTCCACTTT. It translates to CASSRQGYNSPLHF.